This T cell receptor beta chain is from a study of T and B cells in COVID-19 patients. Blood genomic DNA input for TRB amplification was about 240-500 ng. BIOMED2 TRB-A/B primer pools were used in multiplex TRB PCR. MiXCR was run by TCRdb on the multiplex PCR reads, yielding one entry per CDR3 protein. The sample shows 20,000 to 30,000 distinct CDR3 sequences, approximately 32% of them seen only once. The CDR3 loop spans 11 amino acids. Trimming removed 2 bases at V and 5 bases at J, with 6 bases between. The germline gives CDR1 DFQATT, CDR2 SNEGSKA (reference sequence). The sequence came from a human donor who had recovered from COVID-19. This chain links TRBV20-1 with TRBJ2-5; D not certain. Material for sequencing was blood. CDR3 in DNA: TGCAGTGCTAGAAATCGGGAGACCCAGTACTTC. As protein: CSARNRETQYF.